These T cell receptor beta chains were read from a single sample in a study of blood T cell repertoires in COVID-19. Clones were read by immunoSEQ multiplex PCR, and TCRdb kept only the in-frame ones, dropping some. The sample consists of some 80,000 clones, approximately 80% of them appearing once. What was sequenced was peripheral blood. These receptors all come from a woman aged 50 to 65 with acute or convalescent COVID-19. CDR3s include the opening cysteine and the closing phenylalanine or tryptophan. The D gene is left open where the match is weak. Clone size is given for some rows only: seen once, a few or many times, or a class if the clone is expanded.

TGTGCCAGCTCTTTTTCCGGGTCCCGGGGGACCCAGTACTTC,CASSFSGSRGTQYF,TRBV2,TRBJ2-5,.,.
TGTGCCAGCAGCACCCAGGCGGGAATCGAGCAGTTCTTC,CASSTQAGIEQFF,TRBV12-3/TRBV12-4,TRBJ2-1,.,.
TGTGCCAGCAGCTCCCCTTCACTAGCCTATGAGCAGTTCTTC,CASSSPSLAYEQFF,TRBV7-2,TRBJ2-1,.,.
TGTGCCAGCATGCACACCGGGGGTGGTGGTGAGCAGTTCTTC,CASMHTGGGGEQFF,TRBV9,TRBJ2-1,.,.
TGTGCCAGCAGCTTAGGGGGCAGGGGGCTCTCCTACGAGCAGTACTTC,CASSLGGRGLSYEQYF,TRBV7-8,TRBJ2-7,once,TRBD1
TGTGCCAGCAGCCCGGCCTTGCAGCCCCAGCATTTT,CASSPALQPQHF,TRBV6-2/TRBV6-3,TRBJ1-5,few,.
TGTGCCAGCAGCAAAGACCAGGGTCCCCCCTATGGCTACACCTTC,CASSKDQGPPYGYTF,TRBV21-1,TRBJ1-2,.,.
TGTGCCAGCAGCTTAGGCTCAGGGGGGTATGGCTACACCTTC,CASSLGSGGYGYTF,TRBV13,TRBJ1-2,.,TRBD1
TGTGCTAGTGGCCCCTCATCGGGACAGGGGGGTTCACCCCTCCACTTT,CASGPSSGQGGSPLHF,TRBV12-5,TRBJ1-6,once,TRBD1
TGTGCCAGCTCACCGACACAGGGAATTGAAGCTTTCTTT,CASSPTQGIEAFF,TRBV18,TRBJ1-1,.,.
TGTGCCTGGAGTGTACGGGGGAACTATGGCTACACCTTC,CAWSVRGNYGYTF,TRBV30,TRBJ1-2,.,.
TGTGCCAGCAGCGCAGGGACAGCCACACCACACCCGAGCTCCTATAATTCACCCCTCCACTTT,CASSAGTATPHPSSYNSPLHF,TRBV9,TRBJ1-6,.,TRBD1
TGTGCCTGGAGTGTCTCCGGGGCCAACGTCCTGACTTTC,CAWSVSGANVLTF,TRBV30,TRBJ2-6,.,.
TGTGCCAGCACCTCCTCGGGACAGGGCTATTACGAGCAGTACTTC,CASTSSGQGYYEQYF,TRBV28,TRBJ2-7,.,TRBD1
TGTGCCAGCAGTGACAGGACAGGGGAAGAAAAACTGTTTTTT,CASSDRTGEEKLFF,TRBV6-1,TRBJ1-4,.,TRBD1
TGTGCCATCAGTGAGTCGGGGACAGAGAACACTGAAGCTTTCTTT,CAISESGTENTEAFF,TRBV10-3,TRBJ1-1,.,TRBD1
TGTGCCAGCAGAGCTGACTCCGGAGGGAGGGAAAAACTGTTTTTT,CASRADSGGREKLFF,TRBV2,TRBJ1-4,.,.
TGCGCCAGCACCCTCGTTGGGGGGGTTTACAATGAGCAGTTCTTC,CASTLVGGVYNEQFF,TRBV5-1,TRBJ2-1,few,TRBD2
TGTGCCTGGAGTGTAGGACATCTTAGCAATCAGCCCCAGCATTTT,CAWSVGHLSNQPQHF,TRBV30,TRBJ1-5,.,.
TGTGCCAGCAGTTTAACTAGCGGGAGGCCGAATGAGCAGTTCTTC,CASSLTSGRPNEQFF,TRBV28,TRBJ2-1,.,TRBD2
TGTGCCAGCAGCTTAAAAATACCCGGGACAGCTGGAAAGGCCGGGGAGCTGTTTTTT,CASSLKIPGTAGKAGELFF,TRBV6-2/TRBV6-3,TRBJ2-2,.,TRBD1
TGTGCCAGCAGTTTATCCAACTCCTACGAGCAGTACTTC,CASSLSNSYEQYF,TRBV12-3/TRBV12-4,TRBJ2-7,.,.
TGTGCCAGCAGTTTATTCAGGGGACTACTCTACGAGCAGTACTTC,CASSLFRGLLYEQYF,TRBV27,TRBJ2-7,.,.
TGTGCCAGCAGTTTGGGGACTAGCGGGGTAAGCTCCTACAATGAGCAGTTCTTC,CASSLGTSGVSSYNEQFF,TRBV27,TRBJ2-1,.,TRBD2
TGTGCCAGCAGCTGGACAGGGGGCGGTGAGCAGTTCTTC,CASSWTGGGEQFF,TRBV5-6,TRBJ2-1,.,TRBD1
TGCGCCAGCAGCCTCTTTTCGGGAGACACAGATACGCAGTATTTT,CASSLFSGDTDTQYF,TRBV5-1,TRBJ2-3,.,.
TGTGCCAGCAGTGAAGCCCCACCCGGGGGCGGGGGGGCCCCAGATACGCAGTATTTT,CASSEAPPGGGGAPDTQYF,TRBV6-1,TRBJ2-3,.,TRBD2
TGTGCCAGCTCCGGGTTTAGGCAGAACACTGAAGCTTTCTTT,CASSGFRQNTEAFF,TRBV18,TRBJ1-1,.,.